The count of the clone carrying this T cell receptor beta chain is one. Per the study methods: Amplification with reference gene primers provided the estimates of nucleated cell counts. Data came from immunoSEQ multiplex PCR; TCRdb stores just in-frame clones and leaves some out. V, J and clone size derive from that table, while D and trimming were established from the DNA sequence. The sample yields approximately 110,000 clones, around 84% seen once. This entry is derived from a study of blood T cell repertoires in COVID-19. Looking at the study overall: COVID-19 samples collected from the United States, Italy and Spain covered acute and convalescent phases.

The source material was peripheral blood. The receptor comes from a middle-aged woman with acute or convalescent COVID-19.

The CDR3, as DNA: TGTGCCAGCAGCGGGCAAACGAGTGGGACTCGCGGGCTGGGGGAGCTGTTTTTT. As protein: CASSGQTSGTRGLGELFF. The rearrangement links TRBV9 to TRBJ2-2, with D perhaps matching TRBD2 (6 bases). The CDR3 is made up of 18 amino acids. Deletions cut 3 bases from V and 8 bases from J, with 26 bases between. CDR1 and CDR2 from the germline V gene are SGDLS and YYNGEE.